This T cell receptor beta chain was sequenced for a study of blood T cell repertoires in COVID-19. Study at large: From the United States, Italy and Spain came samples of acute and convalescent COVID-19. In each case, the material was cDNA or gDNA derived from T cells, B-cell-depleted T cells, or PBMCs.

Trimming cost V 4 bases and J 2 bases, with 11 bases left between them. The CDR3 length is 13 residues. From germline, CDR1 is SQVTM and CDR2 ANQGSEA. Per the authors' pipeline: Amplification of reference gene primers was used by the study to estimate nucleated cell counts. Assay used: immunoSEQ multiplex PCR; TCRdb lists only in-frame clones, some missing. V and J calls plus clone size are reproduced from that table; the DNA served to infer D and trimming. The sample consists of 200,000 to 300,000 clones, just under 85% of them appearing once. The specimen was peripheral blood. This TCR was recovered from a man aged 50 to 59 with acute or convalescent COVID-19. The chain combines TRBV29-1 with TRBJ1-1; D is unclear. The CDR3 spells CSVASSLNTEAFF. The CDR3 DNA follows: TGCAGCGTTGCGTCCAGTTTAAACACTGAAGCTTTCTTT. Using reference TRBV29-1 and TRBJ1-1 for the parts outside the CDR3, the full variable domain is SAVISQKPSRDICQRGTSLTIQCQVDSQVTMMFWYRQQPGQSLTLIATANQGSEATYESGFVIDKFPISRPNLTFSTLTVSNMSPEDSSIYLCSVASSLNTEAFFGQGTRLTVV.